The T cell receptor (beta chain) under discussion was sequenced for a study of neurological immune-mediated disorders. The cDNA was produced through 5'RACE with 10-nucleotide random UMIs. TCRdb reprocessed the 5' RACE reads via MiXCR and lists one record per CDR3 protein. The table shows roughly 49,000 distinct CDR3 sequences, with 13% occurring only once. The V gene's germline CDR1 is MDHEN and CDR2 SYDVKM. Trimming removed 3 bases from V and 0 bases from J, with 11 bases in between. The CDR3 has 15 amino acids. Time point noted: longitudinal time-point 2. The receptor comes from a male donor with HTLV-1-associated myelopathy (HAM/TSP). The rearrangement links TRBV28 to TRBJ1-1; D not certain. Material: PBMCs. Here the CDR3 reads CASSLSTQVNTEAFF. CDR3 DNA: TGTGCCAGCAGTTTGTCTACACAAGTGAACACTGAAGCTTTCTTT.